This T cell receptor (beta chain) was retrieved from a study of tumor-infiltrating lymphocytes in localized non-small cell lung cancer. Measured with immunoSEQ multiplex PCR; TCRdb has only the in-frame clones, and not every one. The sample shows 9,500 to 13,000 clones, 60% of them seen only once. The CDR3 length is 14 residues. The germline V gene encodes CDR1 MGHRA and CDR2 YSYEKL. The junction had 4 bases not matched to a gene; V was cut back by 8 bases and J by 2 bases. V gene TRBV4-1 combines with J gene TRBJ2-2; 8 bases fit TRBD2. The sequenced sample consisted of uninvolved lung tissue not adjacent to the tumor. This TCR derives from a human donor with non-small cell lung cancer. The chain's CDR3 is CASSRGANTGELFF. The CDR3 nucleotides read TGCGCCAGCTCGCGGGGGGCCAACACCGGGGAGCTGTTTTTT.